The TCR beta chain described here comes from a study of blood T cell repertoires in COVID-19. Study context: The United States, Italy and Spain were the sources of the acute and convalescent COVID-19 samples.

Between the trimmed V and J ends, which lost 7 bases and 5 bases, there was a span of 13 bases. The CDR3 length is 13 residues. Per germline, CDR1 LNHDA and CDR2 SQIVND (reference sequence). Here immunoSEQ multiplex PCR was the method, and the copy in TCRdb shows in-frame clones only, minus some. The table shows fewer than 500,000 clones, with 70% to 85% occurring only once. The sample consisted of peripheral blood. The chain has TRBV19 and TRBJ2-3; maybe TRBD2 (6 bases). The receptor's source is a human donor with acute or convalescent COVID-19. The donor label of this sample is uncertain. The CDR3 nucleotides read TGTGCCAGTAAGGCGGGGTTACTAGATACGCAGTATTTT. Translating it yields CASKAGLLDTQYF.